This T cell receptor (beta chain) was identified during a study of blood T cell repertoires in COVID-19. The germline gives CDR1 KGHSH, CDR2 LQKENI. The length of the CDR3 is 15 residues. V gave up 4 bases and J gave up 5 bases; unmatched junction bases: 5. Original data processing: Nucleated cell number was recorded as an estimate derived from reference gene primer amplification. The table came from immunoSEQ multiplex PCR; TCRdb's copy has only in-frame clones and leaves some out. The DNA gave D and trimming, while V, J and clone size come from that table. This sample has 60,000 to 70,000 clones, with about 86% found just once.

The chain carries TRBV18 and TRBJ2-5, with 12 bases identical to TRBD1. The sequencing input was peripheral blood. This receptor was identified in a woman older than 75 with active COVID-19. The CDR3 DNA follows: TGTGCCAGCTCACTAGGGACAGGGGGCTCGGAGACCCAGTACTTC. It encodes CASSLGTGGSETQYF.